This entry concerns a single T cell receptor beta chain. For the second PCR, which ran for roughly 6 to 12 cycles, a sample-barcoded 5' primer and a J-beta primer mix were used. Every molecule of cDNA carried a tag from a template-switch adaptor with 12 random nucleotides. A single record per CDR3 protein comes from TCRdb applying MiXCR to the 5' RACE reads. The data contain about 1 million distinct CDR3 sequences, 20% to 25% of them seen just once; the ten biggest clones take up around 0.75%. Per sample, extraction of total RNA gave at least 5.5 micrograms in every case. The data derive from a study of blood T cells in healthy people across ages. CDR3 length equals 14 residues. V shed 7 bases and J shed 1 base, with 13 bases lying between them. The sample was also reused in another study, on T cells of mothers and their children. From that second work: Thymic selection molds TCR recombination output in much the same way for related pairs as for unrelated pairs.

The V and J genes are TRBV12-3 or TRBV12-4 and TRBJ1-1; possibly TRBD1 for D (5 bases). Sequenced sample: blood. This TCR came from a girl aged 2 to 9 in good health. CDR3 nucleotide sequence: TGTGCCAGCACCCAGGGAGGAAAGAACACTGAAGCTTTCTTT. Its protein product is CASTQGGKNTEAFF.